This T cell receptor beta chain stems from a study of blood T cells in healthy people across ages. V was clipped by 0 bases and J by 7 bases; unmatched bases: 5. Germline CDR1 is LGHDT and CDR2 is YNNKEL (reference sequence). This CDR3 has 15 amino acids. A second roughly 6 to 11 cycle PCR used barcoded and J-beta primers. Each cDNA was tagged by a template-switch adaptor containing 12 random nucleotides. MiXCR, run by TCRdb on the 5' RACE reads, gives a single entry per CDR3 protein. The sample includes under 2,000,000 distinct CDR3 sequences, around 50% of them seen just once. Every donor provided ten milliliters of peripheral blood. Isolated per sample were at least 6 million PBMCs.

The sequence was obtained from a woman in her thirties or forties in good health. The sequencing input was blood. The V gene is TRBV3-1, the J gene TRBJ2-1; 8 bases are a match to TRBD1. Here the CDR3 reads CASSQDRGPENEQFF. The CDR3 DNA is TGTGCCAGCAGCCAAGACAGGGGGCCAGAAAATGAGCAGTTCTTC.